These 8 T cell receptor beta chains were all obtained from the same sample, sequenced in a study of shared clonotypes between healthy human individuals. Data came from immunoSEQ multiplex PCR; TCRdb stores just in-frame clones and leaves some out. Of over 1.5 million clones in the sample, approximately 98% were seen once. What was sequenced was naive CD4+ T cells sorted from blood. Subset of the sample: CD45RA+ positively selected. These TCRs come from a young man in good health.

The chain recombines TRBV11-3 with TRBJ2-5; D ambiguous. Deletions cut 3 bases from V and 5 bases from J, with 10 bases between. Per germline, CDR1 SGHNT and CDR2 YENEEA. The CDR3 loop spans 13 amino acids. The CDR3 sequence: CASSFAAPETQYF. For the CDR3, the DNA is TGTGCCAGCAGCTTCGCGGCTCCGGAGACCCAGTACTTC.

The J gene is TRBJ1-1, the V gene TRBV28; D perhaps matches TRBD1 (5 bases). The CDR3 contains 14 residues. Looked up from germline, CDR1 is MDHEN and CDR2 is SYDVKM. V was shortened by 6 bases and J by 1 base, with 12 bases between the two germline ends. Here the CDR3 reads CASRETAQNTEAFF. The CDR3 nucleotides read TGTGCCAGCAGGGAGACAGCCCAGAACACTGAAGCTTTCTTT.

In its sample, this clone was seen once. V and J are TRBV5-5 and TRBJ1-2; a possible D gene is TRBD1 (5 bases). The CDR3 has 14 residues. Trimming removed 4 bases at V and 1 base at J, with 11 bases between. CDR1 and CDR2 from the germline V gene are SGHKS and YYEKEE (reference sequence). CDR3 region: CASSRGGLNYGYTF. The CDR3 DNA reads TGTGCCAGCAGCCGGGGCGGACTTAACTATGGCTACACCTTC.

This clone was recorded only once. The chain carries TRBV14 and TRBJ2-5; TRBD1 is a possible D gene (5 bases). Germline V CDR1 and CDR2: SGHDN, FVKESK. The ends were cut back, 1 base at V and 5 bases at J, with 17 bases in the middle. This CDR3 has 16 amino acids. The CDR3 region has the DNA TGTGCCAGCAGCCAAGTGTTTGGACACTTGGGGGAGACCCAGTACTTC. Its translation is CASSQVFGHLGETQYF.

The rearrangement joins TRBV30 to TRBJ2-2; 9 nucleotides match TRBD1. The length of the CDR3 is 14 residues. Germline values: CDR1 GTSNPN, CDR2 SVGIG (reference sequence). V lost 3 bases and J lost 7; bases outside the gene matches: 6. The CDR3 loop reads CAWRDGQGFGELFF. CDR3 sequence (DNA): TGTGCCTGGAGGGACGGACAGGGGTTCGGGGAGCTGTTTTTT.

This rearrangement joins TRBV28 to TRBJ2-1; no definite D call. The germline V and J ends were trimmed by 1 base and 9 bases, with 13 bases remaining between them. This CDR3 region has 14 residues. The germline gives CDR1 MDHEN, CDR2 SYDVKM. DNA of the CDR3: TGTGCCAGCAGTTTATCTTCCAAGCCTAGTGAGCAGTTCTTC. Protein sequence: CASSLSSKPSEQFF.

The chain uses TRBV5-1 and TRBJ1-3; maybe TRBD1 (5 bases). Germline V gene sequence: CDR1 SGHRS, CDR2 YFSETQ. The CDR3 extends over 11 amino acids. Trimming left V 9 bases short and J 8 bases short, with 12 bases between. CDR3 residues: CATRGEDTIYF. The CDR3 DNA reads as TGCGCCACCAGAGGGGAGGACACCATATATTTT.

V gene TRBV5-6 combines with J gene TRBJ2-2; TRBD1 matches 9 bases. CDR1 and CDR2 (germline): SGHDT, YYEEEE. Trimming took 4 bases from V and 6 from J; bases not matched to a gene: 4. The CDR3 runs to 14 residues. Here the CDR3 reads CASSPDRGAGELFF. CDR3 in DNA: TGTGCCAGCAGCCCTGACAGGGGGGCCGGGGAGCTGTTTTTT. The variable domain in full, with the rest retrieved from reference TRBV5-6 and TRBJ2-2, is DAGVTQSPTHLIKTRGQQVTLRCSPKSGHDTVSWYQQALGQGPQFIFQYYEEEERQRGNFPDRFSGHQFPNYSSELNVNALLLGDSALYLCASSPDRGAGELFFGEGSRLTVL.